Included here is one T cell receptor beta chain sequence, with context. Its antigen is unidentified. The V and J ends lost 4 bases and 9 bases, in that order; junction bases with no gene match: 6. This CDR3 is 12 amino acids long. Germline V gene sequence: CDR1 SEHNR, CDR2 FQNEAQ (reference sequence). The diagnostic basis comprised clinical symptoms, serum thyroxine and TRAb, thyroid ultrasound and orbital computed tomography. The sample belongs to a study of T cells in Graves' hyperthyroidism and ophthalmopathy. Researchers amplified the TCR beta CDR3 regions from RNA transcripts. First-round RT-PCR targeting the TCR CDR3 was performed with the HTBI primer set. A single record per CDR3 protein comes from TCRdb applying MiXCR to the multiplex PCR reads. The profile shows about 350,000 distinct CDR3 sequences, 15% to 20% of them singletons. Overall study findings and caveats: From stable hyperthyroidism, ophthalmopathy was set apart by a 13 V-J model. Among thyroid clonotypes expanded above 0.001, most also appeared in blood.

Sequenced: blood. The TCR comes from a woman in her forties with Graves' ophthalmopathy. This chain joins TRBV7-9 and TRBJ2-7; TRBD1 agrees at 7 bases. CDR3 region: CASSSGQTLQYF. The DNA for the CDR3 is TGTGCCAGCAGCTCGGGACAGACTCTGCAGTACTTC.